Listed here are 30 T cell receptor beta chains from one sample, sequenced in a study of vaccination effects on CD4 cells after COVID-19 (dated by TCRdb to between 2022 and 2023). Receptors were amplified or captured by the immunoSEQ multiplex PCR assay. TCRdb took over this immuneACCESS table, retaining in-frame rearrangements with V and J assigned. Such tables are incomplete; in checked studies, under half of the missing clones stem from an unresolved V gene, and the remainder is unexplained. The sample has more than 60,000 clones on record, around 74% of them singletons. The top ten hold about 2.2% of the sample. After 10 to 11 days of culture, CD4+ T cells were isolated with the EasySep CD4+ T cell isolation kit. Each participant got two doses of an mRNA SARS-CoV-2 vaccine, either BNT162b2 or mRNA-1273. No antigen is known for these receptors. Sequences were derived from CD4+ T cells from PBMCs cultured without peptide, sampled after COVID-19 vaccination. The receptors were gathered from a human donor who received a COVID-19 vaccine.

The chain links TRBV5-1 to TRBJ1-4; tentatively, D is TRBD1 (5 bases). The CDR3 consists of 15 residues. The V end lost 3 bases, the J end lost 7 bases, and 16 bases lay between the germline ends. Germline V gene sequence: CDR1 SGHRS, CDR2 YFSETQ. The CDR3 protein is CASSSTGTQGEKLFF. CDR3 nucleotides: TGCGCCAGCAGCTCAACCGGGACGCAGGGTGAAAAACTGTTTTTT.

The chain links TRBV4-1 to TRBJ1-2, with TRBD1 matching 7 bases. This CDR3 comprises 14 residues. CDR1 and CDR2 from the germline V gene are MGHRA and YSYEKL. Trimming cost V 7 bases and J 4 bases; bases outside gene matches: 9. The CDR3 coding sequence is TGCGCCAGCACCTCCCCCGGACAGGTCTATGGCTACACCTTC. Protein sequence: CASTSPGQVYGYTF.

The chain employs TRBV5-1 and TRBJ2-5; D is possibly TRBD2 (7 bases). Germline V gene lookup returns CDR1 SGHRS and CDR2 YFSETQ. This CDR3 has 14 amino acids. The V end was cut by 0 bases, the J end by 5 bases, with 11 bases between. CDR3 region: CASSLDGGLETQYF. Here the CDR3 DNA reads TGCGCCAGCAGCTTGGACGGGGGGCTGGAGACCCAGTACTTC.

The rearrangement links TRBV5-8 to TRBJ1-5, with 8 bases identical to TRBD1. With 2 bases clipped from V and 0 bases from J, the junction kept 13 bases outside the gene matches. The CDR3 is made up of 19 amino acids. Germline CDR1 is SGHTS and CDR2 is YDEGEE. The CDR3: CASSFGAGTGVNSNQPQHF. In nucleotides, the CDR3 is TGTGCCAGCAGCTTTGGGGCCGGGACAGGTGTGAATAGCAATCAGCCCCAGCATTTT.

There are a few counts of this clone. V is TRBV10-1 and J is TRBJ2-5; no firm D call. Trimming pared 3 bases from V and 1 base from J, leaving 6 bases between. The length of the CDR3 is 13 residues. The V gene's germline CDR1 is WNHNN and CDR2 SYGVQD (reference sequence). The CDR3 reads CASSDGPQETQYF. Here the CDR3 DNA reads TGCGCCAGCAGTGATGGACCCCAAGAGACCCAGTACTTC.

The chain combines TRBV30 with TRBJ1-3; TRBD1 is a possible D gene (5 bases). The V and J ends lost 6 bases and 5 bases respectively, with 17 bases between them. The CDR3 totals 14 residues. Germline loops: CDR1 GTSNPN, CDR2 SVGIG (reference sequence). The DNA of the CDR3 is TGTGCCTGTGGGAAGGGGAACGAGAGAAACACCATATATTTT. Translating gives CACGKGNERNTIYF.

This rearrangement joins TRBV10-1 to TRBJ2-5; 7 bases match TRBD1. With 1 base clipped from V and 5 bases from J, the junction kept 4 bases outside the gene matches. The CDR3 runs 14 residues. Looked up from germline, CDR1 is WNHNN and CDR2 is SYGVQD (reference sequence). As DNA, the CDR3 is TGCGCCAGCAGTGAGTTCGGCAGGGGGGAGACCCAGTACTTC. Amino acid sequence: CASSEFGRGETQYF.

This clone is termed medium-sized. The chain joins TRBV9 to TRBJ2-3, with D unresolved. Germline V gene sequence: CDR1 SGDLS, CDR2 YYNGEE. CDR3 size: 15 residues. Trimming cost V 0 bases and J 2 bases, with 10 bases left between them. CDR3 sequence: CASSVEGENTDTQYF. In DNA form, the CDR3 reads TGTGCCAGCAGCGTAGAAGGTGAGAACACAGATACGCAGTATTTT.

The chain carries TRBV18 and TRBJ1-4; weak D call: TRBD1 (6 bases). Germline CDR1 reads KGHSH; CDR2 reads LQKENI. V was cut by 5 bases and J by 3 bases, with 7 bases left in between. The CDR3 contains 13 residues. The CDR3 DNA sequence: TGTGCCAGCTCAACAGGGTCTAATGAAAAACTGTTTTTT. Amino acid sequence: CASSTGSNEKLFF. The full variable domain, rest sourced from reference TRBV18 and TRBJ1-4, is NAGVMQNPRHLVRRRGQEARLRCSPMKGHSHVYWYRQLPEEGLKFMVYLQKENIIDESGMPKERFSAEFPKEGPSILRIQQVVRGDSAAYFCASSTGSNEKLFFGSGTQLSVL.

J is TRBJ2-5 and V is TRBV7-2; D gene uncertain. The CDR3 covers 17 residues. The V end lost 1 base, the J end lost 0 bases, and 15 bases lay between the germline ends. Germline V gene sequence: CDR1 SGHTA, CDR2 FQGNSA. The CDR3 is CASSLGKARLYQETQYF. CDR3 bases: TGTGCCAGCAGCTTAGGGAAGGCCAGATTATACCAAGAGACCCAGTACTTC.

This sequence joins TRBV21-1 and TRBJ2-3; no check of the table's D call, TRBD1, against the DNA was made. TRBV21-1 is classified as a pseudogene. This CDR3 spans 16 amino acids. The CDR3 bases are TGTGCCAGCAGACAGACAGGGACCGGGTCCACAGATACGCAGTATTTT. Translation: CASRQTGTGSTDTQYF.

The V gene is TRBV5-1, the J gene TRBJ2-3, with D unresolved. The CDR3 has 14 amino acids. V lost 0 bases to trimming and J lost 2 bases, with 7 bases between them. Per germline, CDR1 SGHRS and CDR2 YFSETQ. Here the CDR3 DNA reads TGCGCCAGCAGCTTGGCAGGATTCACAGATACGCAGTATTTT. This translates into CASSLAGFTDTQYF.

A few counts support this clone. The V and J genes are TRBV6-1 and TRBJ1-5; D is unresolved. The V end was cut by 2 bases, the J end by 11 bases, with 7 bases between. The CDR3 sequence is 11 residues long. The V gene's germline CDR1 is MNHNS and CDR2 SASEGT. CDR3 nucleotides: TGTGCCAGCAGTGAAAGGTGGGCCCAGCATTTT. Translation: CASSERWAQHF.

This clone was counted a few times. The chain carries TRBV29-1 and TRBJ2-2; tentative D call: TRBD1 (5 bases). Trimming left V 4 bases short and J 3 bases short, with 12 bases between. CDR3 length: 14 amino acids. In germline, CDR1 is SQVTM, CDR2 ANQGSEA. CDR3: CSVGQGMDTGELFF. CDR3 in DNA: TGCAGCGTTGGGCAGGGAATGGACACCGGGGAGCTGTTTTTT.

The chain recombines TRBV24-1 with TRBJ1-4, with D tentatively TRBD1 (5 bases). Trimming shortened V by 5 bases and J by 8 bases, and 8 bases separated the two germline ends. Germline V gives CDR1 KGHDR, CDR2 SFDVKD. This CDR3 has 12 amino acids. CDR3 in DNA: TGTGCCACCAGTGGGGGGTACGAAAAACTGTTTTTT. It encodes CATSGGYEKLFF.

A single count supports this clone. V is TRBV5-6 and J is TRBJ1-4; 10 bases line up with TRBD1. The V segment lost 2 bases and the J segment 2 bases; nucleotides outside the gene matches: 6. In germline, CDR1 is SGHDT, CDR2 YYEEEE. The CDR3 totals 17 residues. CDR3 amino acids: CASSFRTGGTTNEKLFF. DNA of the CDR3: TGTGCCAGCAGCTTTCGGACAGGGGGTACCACTAATGAAAAACTGTTTTTT.

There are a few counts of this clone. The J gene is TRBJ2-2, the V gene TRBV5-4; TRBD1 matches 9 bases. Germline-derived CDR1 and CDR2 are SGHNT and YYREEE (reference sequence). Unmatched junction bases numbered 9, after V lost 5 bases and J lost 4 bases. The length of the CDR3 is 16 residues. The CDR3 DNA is TGTGCCAGCAGTCGGGACAGGGTTGGGACCACCGGGGAGCTGTTTTTT. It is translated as CASSRDRVGTTGELFF.

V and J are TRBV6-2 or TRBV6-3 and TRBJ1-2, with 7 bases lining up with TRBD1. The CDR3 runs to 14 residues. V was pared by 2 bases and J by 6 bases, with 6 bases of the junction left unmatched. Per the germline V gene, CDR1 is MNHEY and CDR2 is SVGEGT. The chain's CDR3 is CASSYGKGANGYTF. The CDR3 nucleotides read TGTGCCAGCAGTTACGGAAAGGGGGCGAATGGCTACACCTTC.

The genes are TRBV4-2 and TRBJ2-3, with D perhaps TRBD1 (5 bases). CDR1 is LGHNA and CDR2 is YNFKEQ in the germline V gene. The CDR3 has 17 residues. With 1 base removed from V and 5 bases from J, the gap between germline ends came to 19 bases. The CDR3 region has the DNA TGTGCCAGCAGCCAAGGCGGCGCCGGCAGGGATCAAGATACGCAGTATTTT. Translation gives CASSQGGAGRDQDTQYF.

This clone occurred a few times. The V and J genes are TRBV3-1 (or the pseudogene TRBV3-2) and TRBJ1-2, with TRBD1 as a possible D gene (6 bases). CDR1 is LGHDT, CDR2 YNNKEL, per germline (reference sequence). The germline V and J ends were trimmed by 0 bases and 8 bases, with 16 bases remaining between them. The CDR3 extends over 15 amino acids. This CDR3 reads CASSQEVTGARGYTF. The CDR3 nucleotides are TGTGCCAGCAGCCAAGAGGTGACAGGCGCGAGGGGCTACACCTTC.

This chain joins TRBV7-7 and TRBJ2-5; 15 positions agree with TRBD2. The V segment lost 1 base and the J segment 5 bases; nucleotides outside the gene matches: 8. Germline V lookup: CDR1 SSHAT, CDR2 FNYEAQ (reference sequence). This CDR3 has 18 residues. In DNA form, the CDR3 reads TGTGCCAGCAGCTTAGATCCCCCAGGACTAGCGGGGGGGGAGACCCAGTACTTC. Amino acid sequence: CASSLDPPGLAGGETQYF.

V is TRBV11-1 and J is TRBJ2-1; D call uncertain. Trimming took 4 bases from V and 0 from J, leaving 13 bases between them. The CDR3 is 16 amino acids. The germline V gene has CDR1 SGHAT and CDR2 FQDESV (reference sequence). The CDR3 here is CASSYAKTGSYNEQFF. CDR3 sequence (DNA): TGTGCCAGCAGCTACGCTAAAACGGGCTCCTACAATGAGCAGTTCTTC.

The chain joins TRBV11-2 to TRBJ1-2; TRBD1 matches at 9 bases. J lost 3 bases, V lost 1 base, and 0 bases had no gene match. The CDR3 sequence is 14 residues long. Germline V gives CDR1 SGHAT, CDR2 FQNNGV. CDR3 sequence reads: CASSLGDRDYGYTF. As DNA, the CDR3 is TGTGCCAGCAGCTTAGGGGACAGGGACTATGGCTACACCTTC. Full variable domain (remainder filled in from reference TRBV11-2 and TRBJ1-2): EAGVAQSPRYKIIEKRQSVAFWCNPISGHATLYWYQQILGQGPKLLIQFQNNGVVDDSQLPKDRFSAERLKGVDSTLKIQPAKLEDSAVYLCASSLGDRDYGYTFGSGTRLTVV.

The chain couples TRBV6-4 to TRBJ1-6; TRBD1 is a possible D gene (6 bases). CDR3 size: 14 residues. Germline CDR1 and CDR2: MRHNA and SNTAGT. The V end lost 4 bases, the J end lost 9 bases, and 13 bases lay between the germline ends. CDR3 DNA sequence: TGTGCCAGCAGTGCAAACCCGGACAGTTCACCCCTCCACTTT. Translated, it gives CASSANPDSSPLHF.

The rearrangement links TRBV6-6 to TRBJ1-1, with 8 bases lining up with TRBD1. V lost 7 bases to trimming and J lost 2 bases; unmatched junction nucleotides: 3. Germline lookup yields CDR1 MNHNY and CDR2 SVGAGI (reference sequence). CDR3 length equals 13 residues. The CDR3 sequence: CASTGQVNTEAFF. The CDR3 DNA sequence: TGTGCCAGCACGGGACAGGTCAACACTGAAGCTTTCTTT.

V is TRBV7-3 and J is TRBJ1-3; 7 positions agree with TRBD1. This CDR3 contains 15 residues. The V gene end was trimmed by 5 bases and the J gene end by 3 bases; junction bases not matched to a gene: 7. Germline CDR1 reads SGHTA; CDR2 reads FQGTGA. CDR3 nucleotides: TGTGCCAGCAGCCCACAGGGGAGCGGTGGAAACACCATATATTTT. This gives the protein CASSPQGSGGNTIYF.

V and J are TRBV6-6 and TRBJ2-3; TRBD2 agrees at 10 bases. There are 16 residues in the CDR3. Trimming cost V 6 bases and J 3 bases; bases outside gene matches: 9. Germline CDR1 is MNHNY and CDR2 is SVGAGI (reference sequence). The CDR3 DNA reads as TGTGCCAGCAGCCACGAGCGGGGGGGCCCGACAGATACGCAGTATTTT. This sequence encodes CASSHERGGPTDTQYF.

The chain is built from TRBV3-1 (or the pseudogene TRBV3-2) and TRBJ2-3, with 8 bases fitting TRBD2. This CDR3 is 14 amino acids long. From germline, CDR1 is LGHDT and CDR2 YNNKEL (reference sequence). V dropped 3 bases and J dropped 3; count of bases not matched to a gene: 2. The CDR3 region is CASSQGGGTDTQYF. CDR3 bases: TGTGCCAGCAGCCAGGGCGGGGGGACAGATACGCAGTATTTT.

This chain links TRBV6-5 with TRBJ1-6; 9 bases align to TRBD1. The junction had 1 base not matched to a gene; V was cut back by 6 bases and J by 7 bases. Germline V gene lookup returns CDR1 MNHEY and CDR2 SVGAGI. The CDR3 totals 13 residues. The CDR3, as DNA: TGTGCCAGCAGAGGGACAGGGAATTCACCCCTCCACTTT. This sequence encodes CASRGTGNSPLHF.

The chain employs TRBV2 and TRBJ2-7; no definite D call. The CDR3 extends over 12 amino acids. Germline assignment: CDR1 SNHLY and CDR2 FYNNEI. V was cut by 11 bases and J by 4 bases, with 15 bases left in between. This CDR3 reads CASIDGFYEQYV. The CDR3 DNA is TGTGCCTCCATCGACGGTTTTTACGAGCAGTACGTC.